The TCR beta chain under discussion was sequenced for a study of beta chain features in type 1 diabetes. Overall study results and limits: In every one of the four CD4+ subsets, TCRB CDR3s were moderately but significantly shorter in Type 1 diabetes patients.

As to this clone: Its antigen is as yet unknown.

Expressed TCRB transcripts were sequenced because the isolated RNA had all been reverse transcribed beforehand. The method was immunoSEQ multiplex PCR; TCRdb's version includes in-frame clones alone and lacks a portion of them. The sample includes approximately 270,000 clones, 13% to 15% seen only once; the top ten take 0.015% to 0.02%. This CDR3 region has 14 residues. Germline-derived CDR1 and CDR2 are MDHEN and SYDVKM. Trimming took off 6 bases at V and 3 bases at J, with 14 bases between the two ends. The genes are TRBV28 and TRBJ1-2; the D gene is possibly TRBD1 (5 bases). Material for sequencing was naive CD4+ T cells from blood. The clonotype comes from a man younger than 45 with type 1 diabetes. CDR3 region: CASRDGDRYYGYTF. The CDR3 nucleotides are TGTGCCAGCAGGGACGGAGACAGATACTATGGCTACACCTTC.